The 10 T cell receptor beta chains given below trace back to one sample, sequenced in a study of CD8 T cells in Susac syndrome. A quantity of about 0.5 to 1 ug RNA underwent reverse transcription using random hexamers. Each CDR3 protein is one row after TCRdb ran MiXCR on the immunoSEQ multiplex PCR reads. The data hold approximately 120,000 distinct CDR3 sequences, with around 94% observed a single time. Material: CD4+ T cells from PBMCs. The source of these receptors is a human donor in good health.

This sequence joins TRBV11-2 and TRBJ1-5; D is unclear. V lost 1 base and J 0 bases, leaving 13 bases between the germline ends. There are 17 residues in the CDR3. The germline gives CDR1 SGHAT, CDR2 FQNNGV. The CDR3 DNA reads as TGTGCCAGCAGCTTAGGTAGTTCCCTTTATAGCAATCAGCCCCAGCATTTT. As protein: CASSLGSSLYSNQPQHF. The complete variable domain, with remaining parts taken from reference TRBV11-2 and TRBJ1-5, reads EAGVAQSPRYKIIEKRQSVAFWCNPISGHATLYWYQQILGQGPKLLIQFQNNGVVDDSQLPKDRFSAERLKGVDSTLKIQPAKLEDSAVYLCASSLGSSLYSNQPQHFGDGTRLSIL.

The chain employs TRBV6-6 and TRBJ1-1; tentatively, D is TRBD1 (6 bases). Between the trimmed V and J ends, which lost 6 bases and 8 bases, there was a span of 13 bases. Germline assignment: CDR1 MNHNY and CDR2 SVGAGI (reference sequence). The CDR3 has 12 amino acids. CDR3 nucleotides: TGTGCCAGCAGCCGAGACAGGTTAGAAGCTTTCTTT. Its translation: CASSRDRLEAFF.

The chain uses TRBV6-2 or TRBV6-3 and TRBJ1-1; the D is unclear. The germline CDR1 and CDR2 sequences are MNHEY and SVGEGT. Deletions cut 5 bases from V and 1 base from J, with 14 bases between. There are 15 residues in the CDR3. The CDR3 region has the DNA TGTGCCAGCAGTCCGGGGAGCGCGAGGAACACTGAAGCTTTCTTT. Translation: CASSPGSARNTEAFF.

CDR3 sequence reads: CASSPKTGHGYTF. CDR3 nucleotides: TGTGCCAGCTCACCAAAGACAGGGCATGGCTACACCTTC. The chain links TRBV18 to TRBJ1-2; 7 nucleotides agree with TRBD1. The germline CDR1 and CDR2 sequences are KGHSH and LQKENI. Trimming took 2 bases from V and 6 from J; bases not matched to a gene: 3. CDR3 length equals 13 residues.

The chain links TRBV3-1 to TRBJ1-1; D gene ambiguous. This CDR3 region has 12 residues. From germline, CDR1 is LGHDT and CDR2 YNNKEL (reference sequence). The V gene lost 4 bases and the J gene lost 4 bases, with 7 bases spanning the gap. CDR3 residues: CASSLAGTEAFF. CDR3 nucleotides: TGTGCCAGCAGCCTTGCTGGCACTGAAGCTTTCTTT.

The chain couples TRBV4-3 to TRBJ2-3, with 8 nucleotides matching TRBD2. The germline gives CDR1 LGHNA, CDR2 YSLEER. The J segment lost 4 bases and the V segment lost 4 bases, leaving 13 bases of the junction unmatched. CDR3 length equals 17 residues. CDR3 sequence reads: CASSPSRGPGGADTQYF. CDR3 coding DNA: TGCGCCAGCAGCCCCTCGAGAGGCCCCGGGGGGGCAGATACGCAGTATTTT.

V gene TRBV20-1 combines with J gene TRBJ1-2, with a tentative D call TRBD1 (6 bases). This CDR3 comprises 13 residues. Germline CDR1 is DFQATT and CDR2 is SNEGSKA (reference sequence). The ends were cut back, 5 bases at V and 8 bases at J, with 18 bases in the middle. The CDR3 DNA is TGCAGTGCTGCTCCACCCAGGGGTGAAGGCTACACCTTC. Its protein is CSAAPPRGEGYTF.

The gene calls are TRBV20-1 and TRBJ1-4; weak D call: TRBD1 (6 bases). The germline V gene encodes CDR1 DFQATT and CDR2 SNEGSKA (reference sequence). This CDR3 has 13 amino acids. V lost 1 base, J lost 4 bases, and 7 bases lay in between. The CDR3 nucleotides are TGCAGTGCTAGAGGGACAGTTAATGAAAAACTGTTTTTT. This translates into CSARGTVNEKLFF.

This chain connects TRBV18 to TRBJ2-3; the D gene is possibly TRBD2 (5 bases). Germline CDR1 and CDR2: KGHSH and LQKENI. CDR3 length: 15 amino acids. Trimming removed 4 bases from V and 4 bases from J, with 15 bases in between. The CDR3: CASSREGNPSDTQYF. The CDR3 DNA reads as TGTGCCAGCTCACGAGAGGGCAACCCTTCAGATACGCAGTATTTT.

V and J are TRBV20-1 and TRBJ2-5; 8 nucleotides line up with TRBD2. The CDR3 is 13 residues long. With V trimmed by 6 bases and J by 4 bases, 7 bases remained unmatched. Per the germline V gene, CDR1 is DFQATT and CDR2 is SNEGSKA (reference sequence). The DNA for the CDR3 is TGCAGTGCGGACGGGAGGGCCGGAGAGACCCAGTACTTC. This sequence encodes CSADGRAGETQYF.